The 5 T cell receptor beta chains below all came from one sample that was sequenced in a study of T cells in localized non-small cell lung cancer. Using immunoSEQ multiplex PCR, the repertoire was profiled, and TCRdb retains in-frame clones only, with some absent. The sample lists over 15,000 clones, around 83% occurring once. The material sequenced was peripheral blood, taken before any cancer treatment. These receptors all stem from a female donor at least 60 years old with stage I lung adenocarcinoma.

In DNA form, the CDR3 reads TGTGCCAGCAGTGAAATCCCAGGGGACAGGGATGAAGAGACCCAGTACTTC. Translation: CASSEIPGDRDEETQYF. This sequence joins TRBV6-1 and TRBJ2-5; 9 bases line up with TRBD1. The CDR3 loop spans 17 amino acids. V trimming: 2 bases; J trimming: 3 bases; junction bases outside the gene matches: 10. Germline CDR1 and CDR2: MNHNS and SASEGT.

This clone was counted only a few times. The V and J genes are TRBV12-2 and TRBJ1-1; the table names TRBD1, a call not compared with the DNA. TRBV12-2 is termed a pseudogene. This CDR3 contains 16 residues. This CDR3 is CASRLAYLRTVTEAFF. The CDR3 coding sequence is TGTGCAAGTCGCTTAGCGTACCTTCGTACAGTCACTGAAGCTTTCTTT.

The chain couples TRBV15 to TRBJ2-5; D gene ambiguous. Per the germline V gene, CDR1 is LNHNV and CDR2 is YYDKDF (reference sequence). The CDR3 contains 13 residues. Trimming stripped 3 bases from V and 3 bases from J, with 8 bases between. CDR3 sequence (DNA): TGTGCCACCAGCAGGGCACTCGAAGAGACCCAGTACTTC. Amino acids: CATSRALEETQYF.

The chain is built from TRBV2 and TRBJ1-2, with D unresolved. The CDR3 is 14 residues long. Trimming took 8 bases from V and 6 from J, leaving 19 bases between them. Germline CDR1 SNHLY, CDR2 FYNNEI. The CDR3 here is CASPREGRAHGYTF. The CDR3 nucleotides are TGTGCCAGCCCTAGGGAGGGTCGGGCGCATGGCTACACCTTC.

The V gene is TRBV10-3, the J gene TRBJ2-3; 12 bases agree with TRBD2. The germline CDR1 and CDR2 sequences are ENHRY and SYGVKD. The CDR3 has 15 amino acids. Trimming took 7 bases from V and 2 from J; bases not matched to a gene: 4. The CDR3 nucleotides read TGTGCCATCACAGCTAGCGGGGGGGCCACAGATACGCAGTATTTT. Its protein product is CAITASGGATDTQYF.